The next 27 T cell receptor beta chains were all read from a single sample in a study of cytomegalovirus exposure and HLA in healthy donors. A multiplex PCR was run with 60 Vbeta primers and 13 Jbeta primers. Data came from immunoSEQ multiplex PCR; TCRdb stores just in-frame clones and leaves some out. The sample lists approximately 130,000 clones, 81% occurring once. Sequenced input: PBMCs. These receptors were collected from a middle-aged woman in good health and CMV-seropositive.

The rearrangement uses TRBV20-1 and TRBJ2-3; TRBD1 aligns across 8 bases. CDR1 is DFQATT, CDR2 SNEGSKA, per germline (reference sequence). The CDR3 is 11 residues long. Trimming cost V 6 bases and J 9 bases; bases outside gene matches: 5. The CDR3 DNA reads TGCAGTGCGAGGACAGGGTCGACGCAGTATTTT. It codes for CSARTGSTQYF.

This rearrangement joins TRBV10-3 to TRBJ2-1; 7 nucleotides agree with TRBD1. The V gene end was trimmed by 4 bases and the J gene end by 7 bases; junction bases not matched to a gene: 19. Per the germline V gene, CDR1 is ENHRY and CDR2 is SYGVKD. This CDR3 contains 18 residues. CDR3 sequence: CAISGQGQVGLQGNEQFF. The CDR3 region has the DNA TGTGCCATCAGTGGTCAAGGACAGGTAGGCTTACAAGGGAATGAGCAGTTCTTC.

In its sample, this clone was seen a few times. This sequence joins TRBV4-3 and TRBJ1-5; D is ambiguous. In germline, CDR1 is LGHNA, CDR2 YSLEER. The CDR3 has 15 residues. V shed 0 bases and J shed 9 bases, with 15 bases lying between them. CDR3 in amino acids: CASSQEIDGLWPQHF. CDR3 bases: TGCGCCAGCAGCCAAGAAATCGACGGACTGTGGCCCCAGCATTTT.

This clone appeared a single time. This chain links TRBV7-3 with TRBJ2-2; 10 bases align to TRBD1. The CDR3 has 14 amino acids. Germline assignment: CDR1 SGHTA and CDR2 FQGTGA. V dropped 5 bases and J dropped 7; count of bases not matched to a gene: 4. The CDR3: CASSPGTGVGELFF. Written as DNA, the CDR3 is TGTGCCAGCAGCCCCGGGACAGGGGTCGGGGAGCTGTTTTTT.

This sequence joins TRBV10-3 and TRBJ2-4; 13 bases line up with TRBD2. This CDR3 has 20 amino acids. CDR1 and CDR2 (germline): ENHRY, SYGVKD. Trimming cost V 5 bases and J 0 bases; bases outside gene matches: 13. The CDR3 here is CAISKRLAGGLGGAKNIQYF. Here the CDR3 DNA reads TGTGCCATCAGTAAACGACTAGCGGGAGGACTCGGCGGAGCCAAAAACATTCAGTACTTC.

In DNA, the CDR3 is TGTGCCAGCAGCGTAGGAGGGGGATTGGGGCACGAGCAGTACTTC. Translating it yields CASSVGGGLGHEQYF. This sequence joins TRBV9 and TRBJ2-7; TRBD1 is a possible D gene (6 bases). The CDR3 has 15 residues. Germline V gives CDR1 SGDLS, CDR2 YYNGEE. The germline V and J ends were trimmed by 0 bases and 5 bases, with 15 bases remaining between them.

The chain recombines TRBV7-2 with TRBJ1-5, with 7 nucleotides matching TRBD1. The CDR3 spans 17 residues. Germline V gene sequence: CDR1 SGHTA, CDR2 FQGNSA. The V gene end was trimmed by 0 bases and the J gene end by 2 bases; junction bases not matched to a gene: 7. The CDR3: CASSLALRTGGNQPQHF. In DNA, the CDR3 is TGTGCCAGCAGCTTAGCGCTACGGACAGGTGGCAATCAGCCCCAGCATTTT.

This clone has only a few counts. The V gene is TRBV5-4, the J gene TRBJ1-1; 7 bases align to TRBD1. After removal of 4 bases from V and 6 bases from J, the junction contained 6 bases not matched to a gene. The CDR3 is made up of 13 amino acids. Germline loops: CDR1 SGHNT, CDR2 YYREEE (reference sequence). The CDR3 coding sequence is TGTGCCAGCAGCAAGGGGGCTCGGGCTGAAGCTTTCTTT. It specifies CASSKGARAEAFF.

The rearrangement uses TRBV19 and TRBJ1-5; 7 bases fit TRBD1. The CDR3 contains 14 residues. Looked up from germline, CDR1 is LNHDA and CDR2 is SQIVND (reference sequence). With 2 bases clipped from V and 4 bases from J, the junction kept 2 bases outside the gene matches. CDR3 amino acids: CASSIRGHNQPQHF. The CDR3 coding sequence is TGTGCCAGTAGTATAAGGGGGCATAATCAGCCCCAGCATTTT.

The chain uses TRBV6-6 and TRBJ1-1, with D perhaps TRBD1 (6 bases). The CDR3 extends over 14 amino acids. V was trimmed by 6 bases and J by 0 bases, leaving 11 bases between them. Germline assignment: CDR1 MNHNY and CDR2 SVGAGI (reference sequence). In DNA form, the CDR3 reads TGTGCCAGCAGCCAGGGGCTCATGAACACTGAAGCTTTCTTT. This encodes CASSQGLMNTEAFF.

A single count supports this clone. This chain connects TRBV7-3 to TRBJ2-7; 8 nucleotides agree with TRBD2. The CDR3 extends over 15 amino acids. The V segment lost 0 bases and the J segment 4 bases; nucleotides outside the gene matches: 5. Germline V lookup: CDR1 SGHTA, CDR2 FQGTGA. The CDR3 loop reads CASSLTSGVDYEQYF. DNA of the CDR3: TGTGCCAGCAGCTTAACTAGCGGGGTAGATTACGAGCAGTACTTC.

The V call is TRBV25-1, the J call TRBJ1-6; D might be TRBD1 (5 bases). Germline V CDR1 and CDR2: MGHDK, SYGVNS. V was trimmed by 6 bases and J by 7 bases, leaving 7 bases between them. CDR3 length equals 12 residues. The chain's CDR3 is CASRDTNSPLHF. For the CDR3, the DNA is TGTGCCAGCAGGGACACAAATTCACCCCTCCACTTT.

The V call is TRBV5-1, the J call TRBJ1-1; 7 bases fit TRBD1. From germline, CDR1 is SGHRS and CDR2 YFSETQ. This CDR3 spans 16 amino acids. Trimming cost V 6 bases and J 2 bases; bases outside gene matches: 13. The CDR3 reads CASTTSINRGNTEAFF. The CDR3 bases are TGCGCCAGCACCACCTCAATTAACAGGGGCAACACTGAAGCTTTCTTT.

Details on this clone: The junction departs from germline at one end; a sequencing error may be responsible. The chain carries TRBV7-7 and TRBJ2-1; TRBD2 agrees at 11 bases. Germline V gene lookup returns CDR1 SSHAT and CDR2 FNYEAQ (reference sequence). The CDR3 extends over 16 amino acids. The CDR3 sequence: CASSRGVAGGYDEQFF. The CDR3 nucleotides read TGTGCTAGCAGCCGGGGGGTAGCGGGAGGGTACGATGAGCAGTTCTTC. Full variable domain (remainder filled in from reference TRBV7-7 and TRBJ2-1): GAGVSQSPRYKVTKRGQDVTLRCDPISSHATLYWYQQALGQGPEFLTYFNYEAQPDKSGLPSDRFSAERPEGSISTLTIQRTEQRDSAMYRCASSRGVAGGYDEQFFGPGTRLTVL.

This clone has only a few counts. This chain uses TRBV9 with TRBJ2-7; TRBD1 agrees at 8 bases. The CDR3 totals 14 residues. J was trimmed by 1 base and V by 3 bases; bases with no gene match: 3. Per germline, CDR1 SGDLS and CDR2 YYNGEE. The CDR3 spells CASSARQGSYEQYF. In DNA, the CDR3 is TGTGCCAGCAGCGCCCGACAGGGGTCCTACGAGCAGTACTTC.

About this clone itself: Different DNA sequences within this sample yield the same CDR3. The chain links TRBV6-1 to TRBJ1-2; no definite D call. The germline V gene has CDR1 MNHNS and CDR2 SASEGT. V dropped 2 bases and J dropped 2 bases, with 6 bases sitting between them. The CDR3 extends over 13 amino acids. The CDR3 sequence: CASSERRNYGYTF. The CDR3 coding sequence is TGTGCCAGCAGTGAAAGGCGGAACTATGGCTACACCTTC.

Worth noting for this clone: The junction differs from germline at one of its ends, possibly a read error. The chain carries TRBV28 and TRBJ1-5; D perhaps matches TRBD1 (5 bases). Germline-derived CDR1 and CDR2 are MDHEN and SYDVKM. The CDR3 is 17 amino acids. The CDR3 spells CTSSPLLAGVSNQPQHF. DNA of the CDR3: TGTACCAGCAGTCCCCTGCTGGCGGGGGTGAGCAATCAGCCCCAGCATTTT.

This clone was found once. The rearrangement uses TRBV9 and TRBJ2-5, with 8 bases aligning to TRBD1. The V gene end was trimmed by 3 bases and the J gene end by 0 bases; junction bases not matched to a gene: 7. This CDR3 region has 16 residues. CDR1 is SGDLS and CDR2 is YYNGEE in the germline V gene. The CDR3 protein is CASSAPGQAYQETQYF. The CDR3 DNA sequence: TGTGCCAGCAGCGCCCCGGGACAGGCGTACCAAGAGACCCAGTACTTC.

V gene TRBV27 combines with J gene TRBJ2-3; D uncertain. Trimming took 6 bases from V and 6 from J, leaving 10 bases between them. The CDR3 has 12 amino acids. Germline CDR1 MNHEY, CDR2 SMNVEV (reference sequence). CDR3 region: CASSPSRDTQYF. The CDR3 bases are TGTGCCAGCAGCCCGTCTAGGGATACGCAGTATTTT.

V is TRBV10-3 and J is TRBJ2-7, with TRBD1 matching 12 bases. CDR1 and CDR2 (germline): ENHRY, SYGVKD. This CDR3 comprises 20 residues. With 0 bases clipped from V and 2 bases from J, the junction kept 14 bases outside the gene matches. The CDR3 loop reads CAISESMVPGQGAPTYEQYF. The CDR3 DNA sequence: TGTGCCATCAGTGAGTCGATGGTCCCGGGACAGGGGGCTCCGACCTACGAGCAGTACTTC.

The CDR3 DNA is TGCGCCAGCAGCTTTCGTCGGTTGACTAGCGGGATGGAGCAGTACTTC. This codes for CASSFRRLTSGMEQYF. The chain combines TRBV5-1 with TRBJ2-7; 11 nucleotides match TRBD2. The CDR3 sequence is 16 residues long. Per the germline V gene, CDR1 is SGHRS and CDR2 is YFSETQ. Trimming removed 2 bases from V and 7 bases from J; junction bases left unmatched: 11.

This chain links TRBV27 with TRBJ2-7, with D possibly matching TRBD1 (6 bases). CDR1 is MNHEY and CDR2 is SMNVEV in the germline V gene (reference sequence). This CDR3 spans 14 amino acids. V gave up 0 bases and J gave up 4 bases, with 10 bases separating them. CDR3 sequence reads: CASSLSGQNYEQYF. As DNA, the CDR3 is TGTGCCAGCAGTTTATCCGGACAGAATTACGAGCAGTACTTC.

This clone has just a few counts. The CDR3 region has the DNA TGCGCCAGCAGTGTTACAACCGGGGAGCTGTTTTTT. Translating gives CASSVTTGELFF. The chain is built from TRBV5-1 and TRBJ2-2; D is unclear. CDR3 length equals 12 residues. Trimming removed 5 bases at V and 5 bases at J, with 7 bases between. Germline CDR1 is SGHRS and CDR2 is YFSETQ.

The sample holds a few counts of this clone. The genes are TRBV4-3 and TRBJ2-1, with 9 bases lining up with TRBD1. J lost 9 bases, V lost 4 bases, and 16 bases had no gene match. This CDR3 comprises 17 residues. The germline gives CDR1 LGHNA, CDR2 YSLEER. The CDR3 coding sequence is TGCGCCAGCAGCCCTCCTACGGGGACAGGGCCTCGAAGTGAGCAGTTCTTC. Protein sequence: CASSPPTGTGPRSEQFF.

The chain has TRBV13 and TRBJ2-5, with TRBD1 as a possible D gene (5 bases). CDR1 and CDR2 (germline): PRHDT, FYEKMQ (reference sequence). V was cut by 1 base and J by 5 bases, with 11 bases left in between. The CDR3 extends over 14 amino acids. The CDR3 DNA reads as TGTGCCAGCAGCTTAGTTGGGGCGCAGGAGACCCAGTACTTC. Translated: CASSLVGAQETQYF.

In this sample, this clone turned up a few times. The CDR3 sequence: CASSQQIGDYGYTF. In DNA form, the CDR3 reads TGCGCCAGCAGCCAACAAATAGGGGACTATGGCTACACCTTC. The V call is TRBV4-1, the J call TRBJ1-2; the D gene is possibly TRBD1 (5 bases). Germline V gives CDR1 MGHRA, CDR2 YSYEKL. V shed 2 bases and J shed 3 bases, with 10 bases lying between them. The CDR3 length is 14 residues.

V and J are TRBV5-1 and TRBJ2-1; possibly TRBD2 for D (5 bases). This CDR3 has 15 residues. Germline CDR1 and CDR2: SGHRS and YFSETQ. Trimming stripped 4 bases from V and 7 bases from J, with 18 bases between. The chain's CDR3 is CASSPQMGSGNEQFF. CDR3 sequence (DNA): TGCGCCAGCAGCCCCCAAATGGGTTCGGGGAATGAGCAGTTCTTC.